This TCR beta chain was sequenced in a study of CD8 T cells in ankylosing spondylitis (dated by TCRdb to 2016 to 2017). In terms of the full investigation: To find TCR variants linked to disease, the study profiled T cell receptor beta repertoires in ankylosing spondylitis patients and healthy donors. In total, the full study cohort was made up of 100 to 140 healthy donors and 25 or so ankylosing spondylitis patients. Samples of peripheral blood were taken, and for ankylosing spondylitis patients, synovial fluid was collected as well. Beyond this particular receptor, the publication reports: The disease-linked clones were reported to be significantly enriched in matched synovial fluid samples from ankylosing spondylitis patients. Blood from ankylosing spondylitis patients appeared to be characterized by a TCR beta motif made up of seven or eight highly homologous amino acid variants. The disease-linked clones had a CD8+ phenotype and were found at relatively low frequencies in peripheral blood. Some of the motif variants had been reported before in the synovial fluid and blood of reactive arthritis patients, a finding that suggests common disease-initiation mechanisms.

Inclusive of the bounding cysteine and phenylalanine, the CDR3 is 14 residues long. The kept DNA is CDR3 alone, 42 bases in frame from the first base. The germline V gene gives CDR1 as MDHEN and CDR2 as SYDVKM. Trimming removed 2 bases from V and 2 bases from J, leaving 9 bases between the germline ends. Synovial fluid samples were paired with blood samples taken from the same ankylosing spondylitis patients. The run used an Illumina HiSeq 2500. TCR beta libraries were prepared by quantitative 5'-RACE with molecular barcodes. The original methods were these. A new computational method based on a probabilistic model of VDJ rearrangement was used to identify disease-linked TCR variants. The public reads were reanalyzed by TCRdb: fastp trimming at Q25, MiXCR alignment, in-frame beta chains only. One record per CDR3 amino acid sequence lists the most common genes and DNA. What appears here as the V and J calls and clone size reflects TCRdb's work, not the paper's. This sample lists some 63,000 distinct CDR3 sequences; roughly 6.2% were detected once. The ten largest clones capture 5% of the sample.

This clonotype was seen ten or more times. Its antigen remains undetermined. No much larger clone is present one base from it, and per-base qualities are unavailable. The specimen sequenced was synovial fluid, either unsorted or a sorted T cell fraction (not recorded which). The V and J segments used are TRBV28 and TRBJ1-2, with TRBD1 perhaps the D gene, on 6 matching bases. The TCR sequence derives from a male donor with ankylosing spondylitis. DNA sequence: TGTGCCAGCAGTTTACACAGGGACAACTATGGCTACACCTTC. This sequence encodes CASSLHRDNYGYTF.